This T cell receptor (beta chain) stems from a study of T cells in Graves' hyperthyroidism and ophthalmopathy. Study in general: Pretreatment peripheral blood was obtained at initial diagnosis.

Between the trimmed V and J ends, which lost 0 bases and 2 bases, there was a span of 14 bases. Germline CDR1 is SEHNR and CDR2 is FQNEAQ (reference sequence). The CDR3 is made up of 16 amino acids. This clonotype was counted many times. Its antigen is not identified. Overall study results and limits: Ophthalmopathy could be told apart from stable hyperthyroidism with a 13 V-J model.

RNA transcripts yielded amplified TCR beta CDR3 regions. HTBI primers drove first-round RT-PCR of the TCR CDR3. One entry per CDR3 protein results from TCRdb running MiXCR on the multiplex PCR reads. The profile covers some 600,000 distinct CDR3 sequences, with approximately 15% appearing a single time and 5.5% to 7.5% taken by the ten largest. This TCR derives from a young woman with Graves' hyperthyroidism that later progressed to Graves' ophthalmopathy. Sequencing was done on a sample of blood. The chain joins TRBV7-9 to TRBJ2-7; D is perhaps TRBD2 (5 bases). The CDR3 spells CASSLAAGGTTYEQYF. For the CDR3, the DNA is TGTGCCAGCAGCTTAGCGGCGGGTGGCACAACCTACGAGCAGTACTTC. Supplemented by reference TRBV7-9 and TRBJ2-7, the full variable domain reads DTGVSQNPRHKITKRGQNVTFRCDPISEHNRLYWYRQTLGQGPEFLTYFQNEAQLEKSRLLSDRFSAERPKGSFSTLEIQRTEQGDSAMYLCASSLAAGGTTYEQYFGPGTRLTVT.